The 15 T cell receptor beta chains presented below share a single source sample, sequenced in a study of T cells expressing NK-cell markers. TCRdb processed the 5' RACE reads again and assigns one entry to each CDR3 protein, with no DNA. The specimen's table records about 170,000 distinct CDR3 sequences. Sequencing was performed on blood T cells: a sorted CD56 or NKG2C T cell subset, CD4+ or CD8+ T cells, or bulk PBMC T cells (not recorded which). All receptors come from a man aged 18 to 69 in good health.

The J gene is TRBJ2-2, the V gene TRBV5-6; TCRdb proposes TRBD1, but this gene call is untestable without DNA. The germline V gene encodes CDR1 SGHDT and CDR2 YYEEEE. The CDR3 has 16 residues. The CDR3 region is CASSFRGRRGTGELFF.

The chain employs TRBV2 and TRBJ2-5; lacking DNA, the TRBD1 call made by TCRdb goes unchecked. Germline assignment: CDR1 SNHLY and CDR2 FYNNEI. This CDR3 is built from 15 residues. CDR3 protein: CASKILDSVQETQYF.

V is TRBV5-4 and J is TRBJ2-1. Germline values: CDR1 SGHNT, CDR2 YYREEE (reference sequence). The CDR3 contains 11 residues. CDR3 protein: CASRWGNEQFF.

V is TRBV7-6 and J is TRBJ1-5; TCRdb lists TRBD1, though no DNA is available to test this call. The CDR3 spans 17 residues. Germline V lookup: CDR1 SGHVS, CDR2 FNYEAQ. This CDR3 reads CASSPTVGTGAFQPQHF.

CDR3 in amino acids: CASSASPGTSGGAYTGELFF. This chain joins TRBV2 and TRBJ2-2; TCRdb gives TRBD2 as the D gene, but with no DNA this cannot be confirmed. Germline assignment: CDR1 SNHLY and CDR2 FYNNEI. There are 20 residues in the CDR3.

The gene calls are TRBV5-6 and TRBJ2-5; TCRdb selects TRBD1, and the lack of DNA leaves this call unchecked. The germline CDR1 and CDR2 sequences are SGHDT and YYEEEE. The CDR3 length is 15 residues. CDR3 in amino acids: CASSLTLDPPETQYF. The whole variable domain, remainder taken from reference TRBV5-6 and TRBJ2-5, is DAGVTQSPTHLIKTRGQQVTLRCSPKSGHDTVSWYQQALGQGPQFIFQYYEEEERQRGNFPDRFSGHQFPNYSSELNVNALLLGDSALYLCASSLTLDPPETQYFGPGTRLLVL.

This sequence joins TRBV13 and TRBJ2-3; absent DNA, TCRdb's TRBD1 call cannot be checked. CDR1 is PRHDT and CDR2 is FYEKMQ in the germline V gene (reference sequence). CDR3 length: 15 amino acids. The CDR3 spells CASSTRGDPPYTQYF.

The chain couples TRBV28 to TRBJ2-1; with no DNA, the TCRdb D assignment of TRBD2 cannot be verified. The CDR3 contains 15 residues. Germline loops: CDR1 MDHEN, CDR2 SYDVKM. CDR3 sequence: CASSFGGVSYNEQFF.

The genes are TRBV12-3 or TRBV12-4 and TRBJ2-3; TCRdb gives TRBD2 as the D gene, but with no DNA this cannot be confirmed. The CDR3 length is 20 residues. This CDR3 reads CASSSSGGVGWVYSTDTQYF.

V is TRBV7-8 and J is TRBJ2-5; the D gene TCRdb calls, TRBD1, cannot be checked with no DNA. The CDR3 runs to 16 residues. In germline, CDR1 is SGHVS, CDR2 FQNEAQ. Here the CDR3 reads CASRSYARTEQETQYF. Full variable domain (remainder filled in from reference TRBV7-8 and TRBJ2-5): GAGVSQSPRYKVAKRGQDVALRCDPISGHVSLFWYQQALGQGPEFLTYFQNEAQLDKSGLPSDRFFAERPEGSVSTLKIQRTQQEDSAVYLCASRSYARTEQETQYFGPGTRLLVL.

The genes are TRBV7-7 and TRBJ2-5; the TCRdb D gene call, TRBD1, has no DNA to confirm it. Germline V gene data show CDR1 as SSHAT and CDR2 as FNYEAQ (reference sequence). CDR3 length: 16 amino acids. The CDR3 sequence is CASSSTPYRGQETQYF.

The chain combines TRBV21-1 with TRBJ2-1; TCRdb picks TRBD1, but there is no DNA to check that call. TRBV21-1 is a known pseudogene. The CDR3 consists of 19 residues. The CDR3 is CASSKASEMWGQGTDEQFF.

The chain recombines TRBV6-1 with TRBJ1-2. Germline-derived CDR1 and CDR2 are MNHNS and SASEGT. The CDR3 sequence is 13 residues long. This CDR3 reads CASTSDQAYGYTF.

The rearrangement joins TRBV4-1 to TRBJ2-3; the D call from TCRdb, TRBD2, cannot be confirmed without DNA. Per germline, CDR1 MGHRA and CDR2 YSYEKL. The CDR3 is 17 residues long. The CDR3: CASSHMLAGGPGDTQYF.

J is TRBJ2-7 and V is TRBV5-8. The V gene's germline CDR1 is SGHTS and CDR2 YDEGEE. The CDR3 runs to 15 residues. The CDR3 here is CASSSGTGIPYEQYF.